These 30 T cell receptor beta chains were sequenced from one sample in a study of T cell clonality in common variable immunodeficiency. Study-wide results and limits: Fewer deletions and N-nucleotide insertions were reportedly seen in common variable immunodeficiency TCR beta sequences.

Sequenced by immunoSEQ multiplex PCR; TCRdb stores in-frame clones only, minus some. The profile covers 15,000 to 20,000 clones, none occurring a single time. Antigens of these TCRs are unknown. Sequenced material: peripheral blood mononuclear cells. The origin of the receptors is a human donor with common variable immunodeficiency.

This clone was found many times. From the germline J gene comes the end of the CDR3, since the read stops 3 residues before it. The chain uses TRBV6-2 or TRBV6-3 and TRBJ2-4; 10 bases are a match to TRBD1. Trimming took 2 bases from V and 8 from J; bases not matched to a gene: 0. This CDR3 region has 13 residues. The germline V gene encodes CDR1 MNHEY and CDR2 SVGEGT. CDR3 sequence: CASSYGTGDIQYF. The sequenced part of the CDR3 DNA is TGTGCCAGCAGTTACGGGACAGGGGACATT.

About this clone: The CDR3 is cut off 3 residues early in the read; its end comes from the germline J gene. The chain is built from TRBV19 and TRBJ2-7, with TRBD2 identical over 9 bases. Trimming took 2 bases from V and 0 from J; bases not matched to a gene: 2. From germline, CDR1 is LNHDA and CDR2 SQIVND (reference sequence). This CDR3 contains 15 residues. CDR3 DNA (partial): TGTGCCAGTAGTATACTAGCGGGGAGCTCCTACGAG. Residues: CASSILAGSSYE. The CDR3 as a whole reads CASSILAGSSYEQYF.

About this clone: The CDR3 end is not reached by the read, which stops 3 residues before it; the germline J gene fills it in. The chain recombines TRBV2 with TRBJ1-5; the match to TRBD1 covers 8 bases. Per the germline V gene, CDR1 is SNHLY and CDR2 is FYNNEI. V gave up 4 bases and J gave up 0 bases; unmatched junction bases: 8. The CDR3 loop spans 17 amino acids. The sequenced part of the CDR3 DNA is TGTGCCAGCAGTGCTCAGGGGGCCCGTTATAGCAATCAGCCC. Protein sequence: CASSAQGARYSNQP. The entire CDR3 protein is CASSAQGARYSNQPQHF.

This clone was picked up a small number of times. The CDR3 end is not reached by the read, which stops 3 residues before it; the germline J gene fills it in. The V gene is TRBV19, the J gene TRBJ1-3; a weak D match, TRBD1 (5 bases). The length of the CDR3 is 15 residues. CDR1 and CDR2 from the germline V gene are LNHDA and SQIVND (reference sequence). V was trimmed by 7 bases and J by 0 bases, leaving 13 bases between them. The sequenced part of the CDR3 DNA is TGTGCCAGTACCCGCGGGACTAGCTCTGGAAACACC. Its translation: CASTRGTSSGNT. The whole CDR3 sequence reads CASTRGTSSGNTIYF.

This clone was found a few times. The CDR3 loop reads CASSPGGPETQYF. Incomplete CDR3 DNA: TGTGCCAGCTCACCGGGGGGTCCGGAGACC. The V and J genes are TRBV18 and TRBJ2-5; possible D gene TRBD2, 6 bases. The read gets to within 3 residues of the CDR3 end, and the germline J gene fills in the rest. The CDR3 consists of 13 residues. The V gene's germline CDR1 is KGHSH and CDR2 LQKENI. The V end lost 3 bases, the J end lost 5 bases, and 10 bases lay between the germline ends.

This clone was found many times. The read falls 3 residues short of the CDR3 end, and the missing part is taken from the germline J gene. This chain connects TRBV28 to TRBJ1-3; D gene unclear. Looked up from germline, CDR1 is MDHEN and CDR2 is SYDVKM. The CDR3 extends over 15 amino acids. Trimming stripped 6 bases from V and 0 bases from J, with 12 bases between. CDR3 protein: CASRAPGSSGNTIYF. The CDR3 DNA, read in part, is TGTGCCAGCAGGGCGCCGGGGTCCTCTGGAAACACC.

Points on this clone: The read terminates 3 residues ahead of where the CDR3 ends, so the germline J gene completes it. V gene TRBV18 combines with J gene TRBJ1-5, with D possibly being TRBD1 (5 bases). CDR1 and CDR2 from the germline V gene are KGHSH and LQKENI. CDR3 length equals 16 residues. Between the trimmed V and J ends, which lost 2 bases and 6 bases, there was a span of 17 bases. CDR3 in amino acids: CASSPDGGQGGQPQHF. CDR3 bases read: TGTGCCAGCTCACCAGATGGTGGCCAGGGCGGTCAGCCC.

This clone was recorded many times. The CDR3 extends 3 residues past the end of the read, so its final part is completed from the germline J gene. The V gene is TRBV5-1, the J gene TRBJ1-5; D might be TRBD1 (5 bases). CDR1 is SGHRS and CDR2 is YFSETQ in the germline V gene. This CDR3 has 13 amino acids. V lost 0 bases to trimming and J lost 7 bases, with 8 bases between them. CDR3 residues: CASSLAQGQPQHF. CDR3 bases read: TGCGCCAGCAGCTTGGCGCAGGGACAGCCC.

As regards this clone: The read is 3 residues too short to cover the CDR3 end, so that end is filled in from the germline J gene. V is TRBV19 and J is TRBJ1-6; perhaps TRBD1 as D (5 bases). This CDR3 has 15 residues. V was cut by 4 bases and J by 6 bases, with 13 bases left in between. Germline-derived CDR1 and CDR2 are LNHDA and SQIVND (reference sequence). CDR3 amino acids: CASSRGGTGNSPLHF. The covered CDR3 bases are TGTGCCAGTAGTAGGGGTGGTACAGGTAATTCACCC.

This clone was recorded a few times. The sequence runs out 3 residues before the end of the CDR3; the remainder is reconstructed from the germline J gene. This chain joins TRBV20-1 and TRBJ2-1, with D perhaps TRBD1 (6 bases). Trimming shortened V by 0 bases and J by 0 bases, and 6 bases separated the two germline ends. The CDR3 totals 14 residues. CDR1 and CDR2 (germline): DFQATT, SNEGSKA (reference sequence). The sequenced CDR3 bases are TGCAGTGCTAGAGACAGGGGCTCCTACAATGAG. This codes for CSARDRGSYNE. In full, the CDR3 reads CSARDRGSYNEQFF.

This clone has just a few counts. The read terminates 3 residues before the CDR3 end, so the remaining end is supplied by the germline J gene. The V call is TRBV2, the J call TRBJ2-3; 15 positions agree with TRBD2. V lost 6 bases to trimming and J lost 0 bases; unmatched junction nucleotides: 10. The CDR3 covers 19 residues. Per the germline V gene, CDR1 is SNHLY and CDR2 is FYNNEI. The CDR3 region is CASSLGLAGGTTSTDTQYF. The sequenced CDR3 bases are TGTGCCAGCAGCCTGGGACTAGCGGGAGGCACGACTAGCACAGATACG.

This clone was seen at least ten times. The missing CDR3 end, 3 residues past where the read stops, is filled in from the germline J gene. The chain carries TRBV6-1 and TRBJ1-1, with D hard to call. Trimming pared 3 bases from V and 3 bases from J, leaving 17 bases between. Germline V lookup: CDR1 MNHNS, CDR2 SASEGT. The CDR3 loop spans 16 amino acids. This chain's CDR3 is CASSEVVSTADTEAFF. CDR3 bases read: TGTGCCAGCAGTGAGGTGGTCAGCACGGCGGACACTGAA.

Comments on this clone: The read ends 3 residues before the CDR3 terminus; that terminus is restored from the germline J gene. The chain combines TRBV7-8 with TRBJ1-4; TRBD1 might be the D (6 bases). The CDR3 is 16 residues long. Germline V gene data show CDR1 as SGHVS and CDR2 as FQNEAQ. Trimming cost V 3 bases and J 5 bases, with 16 bases left between them. CDR3 sequence: CASSFLRQAPNEKLFF. Incomplete CDR3 DNA: TGTGCCAGCAGCTTCCTCAGACAGGCTCCCAATGAAAAA.

Remarks on this clone: The CDR3 goes on 3 residues after the read ends, and that part is filled in from the germline J gene. The gene calls are TRBV18 and TRBJ2-5, with TRBD1 identical over 7 bases. CDR3 length: 15 residues. J was trimmed by 1 base and V by 1 base; bases with no gene match: 3. Germline V gene sequence: CDR1 KGHSH, CDR2 LQKENI. CDR3 sequence reads: CASSPQTGFQETQYF. CDR3 bases read: TGTGCCAGCTCACCACAGACAGGGTTCCAAGAGACC.

This clone is termed medium-sized. The CDR3 is cut off 3 residues early in the read; its end comes from the germline J gene. The chain has TRBV7-3 and TRBJ2-6; D perhaps matches TRBD2 (6 bases). Germline-derived CDR1 and CDR2 are SGHTA and FQGTGA. Trimming removed 5 bases from V and 4 bases from J, with 12 bases in between. The CDR3 extends over 15 amino acids. The CDR3 sequence: CASSPQRGGANVLTF. Partial CDR3 DNA: TGTGCCAGCAGCCCCCAACGGGGGGGGGCCAACGTC. The full variable domain, rest sourced from reference TRBV7-3 and TRBJ2-6, is GAGVSQTPSNKVTEKGKYVELRCDPISGHTALYWYRQSLGQGPEFLIYFQGTGAADDSGLPNDRFFAVRPEGSVSTLKIQRTERGDSAVYLCASSPQRGGANVLTFGAGSRLTVL.

This clone has ten or more counts. This CDR3 is CASSRLAVYEQYF. CDR3 DNA (partial): TGTGCCAGCAGCCGACTAGCAGTCTACGAG. The chain employs TRBV5-8 and TRBJ2-7, with 7 bases aligning to TRBD2. The read is 3 residues too short to cover the CDR3 end, so that end is filled in from the germline J gene. The CDR3 spans 13 residues. V lost 4 bases to trimming and J lost 3 bases; unmatched junction nucleotides: 4. CDR1 is SGHTS, CDR2 YDEGEE, per germline. Full variable domain (rest looked up from reference TRBV5-8 and TRBJ2-7): EAGVTQSPTHLIKTRGQQATLRCSPISGHTSVYWYQQALGLGLQFLLWYDEGEERNRGNFPPRFSGRQFPNYSSELNVNALELEDSALYLCASSRLAVYEQYFGPGTRLTVT.

The table lists this clone with many counts. The CDR3 end lies 3 residues beyond the end of the read and is filled in from the germline J gene. The chain couples TRBV2 to TRBJ1-6, with TRBD1 matching over 9 bases. This CDR3 region has 15 residues. J lost 7 bases, V lost 6 bases, and 7 bases had no gene match. Germline lookup yields CDR1 SNHLY and CDR2 FYNNEI. The CDR3 region is CASRPETGGNSPLHF. The sequenced CDR3 bases are TGTGCCAGCAGGCCGGAGACAGGGGGGAATTCACCC.

Comments on this clone: The read gets to within 3 residues of the CDR3 end, and the germline J gene fills in the rest. This chain uses TRBV18 with TRBJ2-7; D gene uncertain. With 2 bases removed from V and 2 bases from J, the gap between germline ends came to 4 bases. The CDR3 has 12 amino acids. CDR1 is KGHSH, CDR2 LQKENI, per germline. CDR3 region: CASSPAAYEQYF. The CDR3 DNA, read in part, is TGTGCCAGCTCACCAGCAGCCTACGAG.

This clone occurred a few times. The read is 3 residues too short to cover the CDR3 end, so that end is filled in from the germline J gene. V is TRBV18 and J is TRBJ2-5; TRBD1 aligns across 7 bases. From germline, CDR1 is KGHSH and CDR2 LQKENI. J lost 5 bases, V lost 3 bases, and 12 bases had no gene match. The CDR3 extends over 16 amino acids. CDR3 bases read: TGTGCCAGCTCACCGTCAAGGGGGCGCGCGGATGAGACC. It codes for CASSPSRGRADET. In full, the CDR3 is CASSPSRGRADETQYF.

Remarks on this clone: The read is 3 residues too short to cover the CDR3 end, so that end is filled in from the germline J gene. The chain has TRBV5-1 and TRBJ2-5, with 9 bases aligning to TRBD2. This CDR3 has 15 amino acids. V gave up 4 bases and J gave up 1 base; unmatched junction bases: 5. CDR1 is SGHRS, CDR2 YFSETQ, per germline. The sequenced CDR3 bases are TGCGCCAGCAGCGGTGGTAGCGGGGGCCAAGAGACC. The encoded protein is CASSGGSGGQET. The CDR3 as a whole reads CASSGGSGGQETQYF.

This clone was detected ten times or more. From the germline J gene comes the end of the CDR3, since the read stops 3 residues before it. J is TRBJ1-2 and V is TRBV20-1; 7 bases line up with TRBD1. Germline CDR1 and CDR2: DFQATT and SNEGSKA (reference sequence). V was clipped by 6 bases and J by 4 bases; unmatched bases: 17. This CDR3 region has 16 residues. The part of the CDR3 DNA that was read is TGCAGTGCCCCAGGGCAACAGGGGCTTCTTTCCTATGGC. Its protein product is CSAPGQQGLLSYG. The whole CDR3 protein reads CSAPGQQGLLSYGYTF.

This clone was seen ten or more times. The read gets to within 3 residues of the CDR3 end, and the germline J gene fills in the rest. V is TRBV18 and J is TRBJ2-3; no firm D call. V lost 3 bases and J lost 0, with 7 bases in between. The CDR3 runs 14 residues. Germline-derived CDR1 and CDR2 are KGHSH and LQKENI. CDR3 loop: CASSPYSSTDTQYF. Partial CDR3 DNA: TGTGCCAGCTCACCCTATTCTAGCACAGATACG.

CDR3 sequence: CASSFKTPNTEAFF. The sequenced CDR3 bases are TGTGCCAGTAGTTTTAAGACACCAAACACTGAA. The rearrangement uses TRBV19 and TRBJ1-1; no reliable D call. The read finishes 3 residues shy of the CDR3 end, and the germline J gene is used to complete it. CDR1 is LNHDA and CDR2 is SQIVND in the germline V gene (reference sequence). The germline V and J ends were trimmed by 5 bases and 2 bases, with 12 bases remaining between them. This CDR3 has 14 amino acids.

This clone showed up just a few times. Read coverage stops 3 residues before the CDR3 terminus; the germline J gene supplies the remainder. The gene calls are TRBV19 and TRBJ1-2; TRBD1 matches 7 bases. After removal of 4 bases from V and 4 bases from J, the junction contained 6 bases not matched to a gene. The germline V gene encodes CDR1 LNHDA and CDR2 SQIVND (reference sequence). CDR3 length: 14 amino acids. The CDR3 loop reads CASSTGTAIYGYTF. The sequenced part of the CDR3 DNA is TGTGCCAGTAGTACCGGGACAGCAATCTATGGC.

This clone was seen ten or more times. The sequenced fragment ends 3 residues before the CDR3 boundary, so the rest is inferred from the germline J gene. The V call is TRBV29-1, the J call TRBJ2-1, with a tentative D call TRBD2 (5 bases). The germline V and J ends were trimmed by 7 bases and 0 bases, with 10 bases remaining between them. The CDR3 is 13 residues long. Germline-derived CDR1 and CDR2 are SQVTM and ANQGSEA. CDR3 DNA (partial): TGCAGCGCGGCCGGGGTCTCCTACAATGAG. Protein product: CSAAGVSYNE. Given in full, the CDR3 is CSAAGVSYNEQFF.

This clone is medium-sized by share. The CDR3 goes on 3 residues after the read ends, and that part is filled in from the germline J gene. The chain recombines TRBV7-2 with TRBJ1-2; 8 bases fit TRBD1. The CDR3 has 15 amino acids. J was trimmed by 5 bases and V by 5 bases; bases with no gene match: 10. The V gene's germline CDR1 is SGHTA and CDR2 FQGNSA. Partial CDR3 DNA: TGTGCCAGCAGCATTAGGAGACAGGGGATTTATGGC. Its translation is CASSIRRQGIYG. The whole CDR3 protein is CASSIRRQGIYGYTF. Filled out from reference TRBV7-2 and TRBJ1-2, the complete variable domain reads GAGVSQSPSNKVTEKGKDVELRCDPISGHTALYWYRQSLGQGLEFLIYFQGNSAPDKSGLPSDRFSAERTGGSVSTLTIQRTQQEDSAVYLCASSIRRQGIYGYTFGSGTRLTVV.

About this clone: The read ends 3 residues before the CDR3 terminus; that terminus is restored from the germline J gene. V usage is TRBV7-8 and J usage is TRBJ1-3; D remains unclear. The CDR3 consists of 14 residues. Germline V CDR1 and CDR2: SGHVS, FQNEAQ. V shed 2 bases and J shed 0 bases, with 5 bases lying between them. The CDR3 spells CASSLQFSGNTIYF. The CDR3 DNA, read in part, is TGTGCCAGCAGCTTACAGTTCTCTGGAAACACC.

Only a few counts were recorded for this clone. Read coverage stops 3 residues before the CDR3 terminus; the germline J gene supplies the remainder. The J gene is TRBJ2-7, the V gene TRBV18, with D possibly matching TRBD2 (6 bases). Germline V lookup: CDR1 KGHSH, CDR2 LQKENI. V lost 4 bases and J lost 2, with 12 bases in between. The CDR3 contains 14 residues. CDR3: CASSLKRAAYEQYF. The DNA read from the CDR3 is TGTGCCAGCTCACTTAAGCGGGCAGCCTACGAG.

In the case of this clone: The read stops 3 residues short of the end of the CDR3; the missing end is completed from the germline J gene. The chain carries TRBV6-2 or TRBV6-3 and TRBJ1-1; no clear D gene. Germline V gives CDR1 MNHEY, CDR2 SVGEGT. The CDR3 runs to 12 residues. The part of the CDR3 DNA that was read is TGTGCCAGCGGCCGACTGCTTGCCGAA. Its protein product is CASGRLLAE. The full-length CDR3 reads as CASGRLLAEAFF.

This clone was seen a few times. The CDR3 is cut off 3 residues early in the read; its end comes from the germline J gene. V and J are TRBV19 and TRBJ2-6; the D is unclear. The CDR3 spans 14 residues. CDR1 is LNHDA and CDR2 is SQIVND in the germline V gene (reference sequence). V shed 4 bases and J shed 4 bases, with 8 bases lying between them. The DNA read from the CDR3 is TGTGCCAGTAGTAATCCCGGGGGGGCCAACGTC. Protein product: CASSNPGGANV. The CDR3 in its entirety is CASSNPGGANVLTF.